This TCR beta chain was recorded in a study of blood T cell repertoires in COVID-19. Study overall: The United States, Italy and Spain supplied acute and convalescent COVID-19 samples. PBMCs, B-cell-depleted T cells, or T cells provided the cDNA or gDNA that made up the material.

In the study's own analysis: Reference gene primer amplification in the assay estimated nucleated cell counts. Assay used: immunoSEQ multiplex PCR; TCRdb lists only in-frame clones, some missing. Clone size and V and J calls were adopted from that table, with D and trimming inferred from the DNA. The sample includes about 120,000 clones, 78% of them seen just once. This clone was seen only a few times. Sample: peripheral blood. This sequence was found in a man aged 70-80 years with acute or convalescent COVID-19.

The CDR3 loop reads CSVVGQGNTEAFF. CDR3 coding DNA: TGCAGCGTTGTAGGCCAGGGGAACACTGAAGCTTTCTTT. The chain recombines TRBV29-1 with TRBJ1-1; TRBD1 might be the D (5 bases). The CDR3 covers 13 residues. Trimming stripped 4 bases from V and 1 base from J, with 10 bases between. CDR1 and CDR2 (germline): SQVTM, ANQGSEA.